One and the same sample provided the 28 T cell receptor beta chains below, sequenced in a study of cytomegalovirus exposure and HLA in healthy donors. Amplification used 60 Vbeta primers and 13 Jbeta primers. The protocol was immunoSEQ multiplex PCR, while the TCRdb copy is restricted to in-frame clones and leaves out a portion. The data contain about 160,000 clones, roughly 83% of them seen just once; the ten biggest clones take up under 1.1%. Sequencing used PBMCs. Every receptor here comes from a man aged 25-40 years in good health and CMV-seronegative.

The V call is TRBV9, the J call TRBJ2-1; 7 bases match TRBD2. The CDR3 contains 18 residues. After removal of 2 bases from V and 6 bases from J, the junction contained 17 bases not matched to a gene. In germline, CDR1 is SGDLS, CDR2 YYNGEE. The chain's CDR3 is CASSVGVAGTLGANEQFF. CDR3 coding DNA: TGTGCCAGCAGCGTTGGCGTAGCGGGCACCCTTGGGGCCAATGAGCAGTTCTTC.

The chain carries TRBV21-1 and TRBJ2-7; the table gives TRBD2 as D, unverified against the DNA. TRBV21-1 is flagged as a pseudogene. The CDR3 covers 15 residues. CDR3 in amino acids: CASSKVLAGGPSKYF. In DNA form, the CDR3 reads TGTGCCAGCAGCAAAGTCCTAGCGGGGGGGCCCTCTAAATACTTC.

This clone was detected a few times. CDR3 coding DNA: TGCAGCGCGGAGGGTTGGGTAACAACGAATGAGCAGTTCTTC. This codes for CSAEGWVTTNEQFF. V gene TRBV29-1 combines with J gene TRBJ2-1; a possible D gene is TRBD2 (6 bases). V was cut by 7 bases and J by 7 bases, with 20 bases left in between. Germline V gene lookup returns CDR1 SQVTM and CDR2 ANQGSEA. The CDR3 has 14 residues.

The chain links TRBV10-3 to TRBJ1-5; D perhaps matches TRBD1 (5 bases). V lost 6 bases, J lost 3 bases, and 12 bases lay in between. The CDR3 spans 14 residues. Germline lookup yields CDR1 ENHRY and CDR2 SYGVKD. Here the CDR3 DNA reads TGTGCCATCAGGGGAAGCAGGGACAATCAGCCCCAGCATTTT. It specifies CAIRGSRDNQPQHF.

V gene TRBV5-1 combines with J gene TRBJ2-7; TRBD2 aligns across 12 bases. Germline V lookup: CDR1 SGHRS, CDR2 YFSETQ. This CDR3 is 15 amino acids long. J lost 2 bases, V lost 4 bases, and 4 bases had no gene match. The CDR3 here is CASSQGTSGPYEQYF. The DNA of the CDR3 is TGCGCCAGCAGCCAGGGGACTAGCGGGCCCTACGAGCAGTACTTC.

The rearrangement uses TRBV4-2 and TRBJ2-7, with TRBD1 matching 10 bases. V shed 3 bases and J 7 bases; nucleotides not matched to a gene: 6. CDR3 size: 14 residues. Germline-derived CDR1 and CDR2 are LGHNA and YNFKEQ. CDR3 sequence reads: CASSHRDRGGEQYF. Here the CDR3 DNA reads TGTGCCAGCAGCCACCGGGACAGGGGTGGGGAGCAGTACTTC.

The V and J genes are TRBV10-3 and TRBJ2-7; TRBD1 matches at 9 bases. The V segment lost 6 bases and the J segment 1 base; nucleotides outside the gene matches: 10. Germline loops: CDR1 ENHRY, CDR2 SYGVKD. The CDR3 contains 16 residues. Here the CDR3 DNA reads TGTGCCATCAGGGGAGACAGGGGGGAGAAGTCCTACGAGCAGTACTTC. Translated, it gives CAIRGDRGEKSYEQYF.

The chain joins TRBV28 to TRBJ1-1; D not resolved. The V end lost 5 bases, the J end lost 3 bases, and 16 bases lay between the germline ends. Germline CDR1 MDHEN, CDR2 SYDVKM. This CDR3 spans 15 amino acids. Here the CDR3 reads CASSPHLGKDTEAFF. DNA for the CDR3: TGTGCCAGCAGTCCTCACCTAGGAAAGGACACTGAAGCTTTCTTT.

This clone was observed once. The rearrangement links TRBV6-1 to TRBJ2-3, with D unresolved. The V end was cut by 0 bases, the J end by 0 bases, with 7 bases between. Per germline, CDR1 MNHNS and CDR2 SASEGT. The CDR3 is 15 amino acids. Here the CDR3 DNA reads TGTGCCAGCAGTGAAGCCTCACGGAGCACAGATACGCAGTATTTT. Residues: CASSEASRSTDTQYF.

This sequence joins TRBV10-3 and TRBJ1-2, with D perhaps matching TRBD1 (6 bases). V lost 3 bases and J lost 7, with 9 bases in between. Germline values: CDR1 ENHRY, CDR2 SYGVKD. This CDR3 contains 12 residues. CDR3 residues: CAISDLGAGYTF. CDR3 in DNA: TGTGCCATCAGTGACTTGGGGGCTGGCTACACCTTC.

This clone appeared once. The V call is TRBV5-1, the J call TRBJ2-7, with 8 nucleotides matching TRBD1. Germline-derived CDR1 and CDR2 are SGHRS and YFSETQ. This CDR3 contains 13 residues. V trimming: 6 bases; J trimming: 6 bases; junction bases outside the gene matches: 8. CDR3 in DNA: TGCGCCAGCACCCAGGACAGGGACGGCGAGCAGTACTTC. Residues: CASTQDRDGEQYF. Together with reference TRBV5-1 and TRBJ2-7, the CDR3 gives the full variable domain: KAGVTQTPRYLIKTRGQQVTLSCSPISGHRSVSWYQQTPGQGLQFLFEYFSETQRNKGNFPGRFSGRQFSNSRSEMNVSTLELGDSALYLCASTQDRDGEQYFGPGTRLTVT.

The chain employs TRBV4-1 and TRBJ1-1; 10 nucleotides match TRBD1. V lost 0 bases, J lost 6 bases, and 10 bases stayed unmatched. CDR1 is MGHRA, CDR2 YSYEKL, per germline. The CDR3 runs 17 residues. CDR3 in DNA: TGCGCCAGCAGCCAAGATGACCGGACAGGGGGGCTCGCTGAAGCTTTCTTT. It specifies CASSQDDRTGGLAEAFF.

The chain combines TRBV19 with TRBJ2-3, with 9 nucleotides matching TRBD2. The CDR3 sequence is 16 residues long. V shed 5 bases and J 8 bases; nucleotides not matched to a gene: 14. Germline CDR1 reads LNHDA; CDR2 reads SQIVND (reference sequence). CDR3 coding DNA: TGTGCCAGTAGTCCTGGGGTAGCGGGGGCCCCGCGTACGCAGTATTTT. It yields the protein CASSPGVAGAPRTQYF.

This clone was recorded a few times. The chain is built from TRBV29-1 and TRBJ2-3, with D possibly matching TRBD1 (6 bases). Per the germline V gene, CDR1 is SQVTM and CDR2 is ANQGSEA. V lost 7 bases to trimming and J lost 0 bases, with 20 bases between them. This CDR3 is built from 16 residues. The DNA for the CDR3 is TGCAGCGGTAGCGTAGCGAGGGGGAGTAGCACAGATACGCAGTATTTT. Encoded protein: CSGSVARGSSTDTQYF.

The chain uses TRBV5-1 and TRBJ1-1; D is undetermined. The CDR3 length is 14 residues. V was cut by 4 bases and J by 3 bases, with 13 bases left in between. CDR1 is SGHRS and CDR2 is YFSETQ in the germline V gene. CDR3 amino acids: CASSMGEAHTEAFF. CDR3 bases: TGCGCCAGCAGCATGGGCGAGGCCCACACTGAAGCTTTCTTT.

The CDR3 is CATSSETGSANTIYF. The CDR3 nucleotides read TGTGCCACCAGCAGTGAGACAGGATCAGCAAACACCATATATTTT. The rearrangement uses TRBV15 and TRBJ1-3; D possibly corresponds to TRBD1 (6 bases). There are 15 residues in the CDR3. Germline assignment: CDR1 LNHNV and CDR2 YYDKDF (reference sequence). V lost 3 bases, J lost 6 bases, and 15 bases lay in between. Full variable domain (outside the CDR3, taken from reference TRBV15 and TRBJ1-3): DAMVIQNPRYQVTQFGKPVTLSCSQTLNHNVMYWYQQKSSQAPKLLFHYYDKDFNNEADTPDNFQSRRPNTSFCFLDIRSPGLGDTAMYLCATSSETGSANTIYFGEGSWLTVV.

CDR3 sequence (DNA): TGTGCCAGTAGTATAGGGGGACTAGCGGGAGGTTTCAATGAGCAGTTCTTC. Encoded protein: CASSIGGLAGGFNEQFF. The chain carries TRBV19 and TRBJ2-1, with TRBD2 matching 15 bases. V gave up 1 base and J gave up 6 bases; unmatched junction bases: 4. There are 17 residues in the CDR3. Germline V gives CDR1 LNHDA, CDR2 SQIVND (reference sequence).

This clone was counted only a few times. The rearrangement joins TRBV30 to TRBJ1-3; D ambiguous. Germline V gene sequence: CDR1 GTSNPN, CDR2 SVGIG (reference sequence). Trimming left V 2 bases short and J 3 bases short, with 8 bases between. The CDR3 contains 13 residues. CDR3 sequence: CAWSSIHGNTIYF. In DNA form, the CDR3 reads TGTGCCTGGAGTTCCATCCATGGAAACACCATATATTTT.

The CDR3 protein is CASSLAGPAGNEQFF. DNA for the CDR3: TGTGCCAGCAGTCTTGCAGGGCCCGCGGGAAATGAGCAGTTCTTC. The chain combines TRBV28 with TRBJ2-1; the D gene is possibly TRBD2 (6 bases). V lost 5 bases and J lost 7, with 18 bases in between. CDR3 size: 15 residues. Germline V gives CDR1 MDHEN, CDR2 SYDVKM.

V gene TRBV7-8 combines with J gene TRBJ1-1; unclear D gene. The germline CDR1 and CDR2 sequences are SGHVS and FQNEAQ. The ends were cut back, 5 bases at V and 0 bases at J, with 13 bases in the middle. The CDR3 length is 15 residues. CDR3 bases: TGTGCCAGCAGCCCCGAGCGGTTAATGAACACTGAAGCTTTCTTT. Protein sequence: CASSPERLMNTEAFF.

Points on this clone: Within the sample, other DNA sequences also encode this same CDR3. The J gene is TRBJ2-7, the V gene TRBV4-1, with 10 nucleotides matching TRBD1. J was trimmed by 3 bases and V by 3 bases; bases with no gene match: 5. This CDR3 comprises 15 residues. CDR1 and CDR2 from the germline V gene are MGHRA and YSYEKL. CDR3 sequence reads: CASSQTGTGDYEQYF. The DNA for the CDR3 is TGCGCCAGCAGCCAGACCGGGACAGGGGACTACGAGCAGTACTTC.

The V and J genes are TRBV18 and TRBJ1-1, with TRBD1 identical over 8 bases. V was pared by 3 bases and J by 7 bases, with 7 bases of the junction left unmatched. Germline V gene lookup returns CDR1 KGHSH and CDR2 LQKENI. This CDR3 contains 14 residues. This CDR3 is CASSPWDRLGEAFF. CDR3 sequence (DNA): TGTGCCAGCTCACCCTGGGACAGGCTGGGTGAAGCTTTCTTT. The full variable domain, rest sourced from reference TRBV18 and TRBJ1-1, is NAGVMQNPRHLVRRRGQEARLRCSPMKGHSHVYWYRQLPEEGLKFMVYLQKENIIDESGMPKERFSAEFPKEGPSILRIQQVVRGDSAAYFCASSPWDRLGEAFFGQGTRLTVV.

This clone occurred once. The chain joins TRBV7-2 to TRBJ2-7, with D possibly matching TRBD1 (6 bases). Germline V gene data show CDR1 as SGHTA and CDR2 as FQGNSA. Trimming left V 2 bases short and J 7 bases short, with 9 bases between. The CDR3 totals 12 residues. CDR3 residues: CASSLNRAEQYF. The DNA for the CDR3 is TGTGCCAGCAGCTTAAACAGGGCAGAGCAGTACTTC.

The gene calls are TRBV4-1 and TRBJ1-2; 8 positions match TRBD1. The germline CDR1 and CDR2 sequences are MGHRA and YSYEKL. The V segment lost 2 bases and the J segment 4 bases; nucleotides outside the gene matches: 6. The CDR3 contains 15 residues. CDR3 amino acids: CASSQSRGLGYGYTF. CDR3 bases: TGCGCCAGCAGCCAAAGCAGGGGGCTCGGCTATGGCTACACCTTC.

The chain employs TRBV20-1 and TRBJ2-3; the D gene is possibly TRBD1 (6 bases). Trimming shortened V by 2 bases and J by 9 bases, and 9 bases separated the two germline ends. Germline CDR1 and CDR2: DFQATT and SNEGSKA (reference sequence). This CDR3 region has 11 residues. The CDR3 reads CSARRGYTQYF. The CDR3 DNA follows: TGCAGTGCTAGAAGGGGGTACACGCAGTATTTT.

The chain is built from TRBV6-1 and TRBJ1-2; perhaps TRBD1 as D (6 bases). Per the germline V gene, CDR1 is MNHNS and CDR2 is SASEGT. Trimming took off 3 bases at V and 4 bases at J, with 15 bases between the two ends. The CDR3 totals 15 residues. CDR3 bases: TGTGCCAGCAGTGAGGTGGGGGGGGGCAGCTATGGCTACACCTTC. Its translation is CASSEVGGGSYGYTF.

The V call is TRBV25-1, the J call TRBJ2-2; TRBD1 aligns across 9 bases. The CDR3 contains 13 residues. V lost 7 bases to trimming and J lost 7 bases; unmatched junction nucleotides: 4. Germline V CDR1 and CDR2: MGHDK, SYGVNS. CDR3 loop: CASTGQGHGELFF. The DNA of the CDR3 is TGTGCCAGCACCGGACAGGGGCACGGGGAGCTGTTTTTT.

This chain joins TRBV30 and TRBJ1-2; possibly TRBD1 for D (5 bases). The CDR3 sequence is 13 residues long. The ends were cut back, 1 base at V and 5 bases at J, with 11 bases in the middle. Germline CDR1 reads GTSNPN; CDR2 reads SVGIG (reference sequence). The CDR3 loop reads CAWSGLGLYGYTF. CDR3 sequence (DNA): TGTGCCTGGAGTGGTTTGGGACTTTATGGCTACACCTTC. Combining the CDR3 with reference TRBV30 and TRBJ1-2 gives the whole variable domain SQTIHQWPATLVQPVGSPLSLECTVEGTSNPNLYWYRQAAGRGLQLLFYSVGIGQISSEVPQNLSASRPQDRQFILSSKKLLLSDSGFYLCAWSGLGLYGYTFGSGTRLTVV.